These 13 T cell receptor beta chains originate from one sample sequenced in a study of blood T cell repertoires in COVID-19. TCRdb keeps only in-frame clones here, not all; method: immunoSEQ multiplex PCR. The table includes around 120,000 clones, nearly 90% detected once. What was sequenced was peripheral blood. The receptors shown here come from a woman in her sixties with COVID-19, enrolled during active disease.

The V call is TRBV29-1, the J call TRBJ2-3; possible D gene TRBD2, 5 bases. The CDR3 runs 12 residues. V lost 6 bases to trimming and J lost 2 bases, with 9 bases between them. Germline loops: CDR1 SQVTM, CDR2 ANQGSEA. CDR3 protein: CSVWTFTDTQYF. The CDR3 bases are TGCAGCGTGTGGACTTTCACAGATACGCAGTATTTT.

The rearrangement links TRBV14 to TRBJ1-5, with D hard to call. With 1 base removed from V and 5 bases from J, the gap between germline ends came to 6 bases. CDR3 length: 13 amino acids. Germline CDR1 SGHDN, CDR2 FVKESK. The CDR3 DNA reads TGTGCCAGCAGCCAAGGGAGGGATCAGCCCCAGCATTTT. This gives the protein CASSQGRDQPQHF.

The V and J genes are TRBV6-5 and TRBJ1-4; 8 nucleotides align to TRBD1. The CDR3 loop spans 14 amino acids. Trimming took 5 bases from V and 3 from J; bases not matched to a gene: 2. Germline CDR1 reads MNHEY; CDR2 reads SVGAGI. CDR3 DNA: TGTGCCAGCAGTAGGACAGGGTCTAATGAAAAACTGTTTTTT. The encoded protein is CASSRTGSNEKLFF.

The chain couples TRBV11-2 to TRBJ2-7; no reliable D call. This CDR3 region has 13 residues. Germline CDR1 reads SGHAT; CDR2 reads FQNNGV. V lost 4 bases, J lost 2 bases, and 9 bases lay in between. The CDR3 is CASSSTMTYEQYF. The DNA for the CDR3 is TGTGCCAGCAGCTCCACTATGACCTACGAGCAGTACTTC.

V gene TRBV19 combines with J gene TRBJ2-6; 8 bases agree with TRBD1. Trimming took 8 bases from V and 0 from J; bases not matched to a gene: 6. Germline V gene data show CDR1 as LNHDA and CDR2 as SQIVND (reference sequence). This CDR3 has 16 residues. CDR3 protein: CASSQGANSGANVLTF. The CDR3 nucleotides are TGTGCCAGTTCTCAGGGGGCAAACTCTGGGGCCAACGTCCTGACTTTC. Looking up the rest from reference TRBV19 and TRBJ2-6 gives the full variable domain: DGGITQSPKYLFRKEGQNVTLSCEQNLNHDAMYWYRQDPGQGLRLIYYSQIVNDFQKGDIAEGYSVSREKKESFPLTVTSAQKNPTAFYLCASSQGANSGANVLTFGAGSRLTVL.

V and J are TRBV11-2 and TRBJ1-1; 7 bases line up with TRBD1. In germline, CDR1 is SGHAT, CDR2 FQNNGV. V lost 5 bases, J lost 0 bases, and 9 bases stayed unmatched. The CDR3 has 16 amino acids. CDR3 amino acids: CASSIRQGAMNTEAFF. CDR3 nucleotide sequence: TGTGCCAGCAGCATCCGACAGGGCGCAATGAACACTGAAGCTTTCTTT.

The chain couples TRBV19 to TRBJ2-5; 8 bases match TRBD1. CDR1 and CDR2 from the germline V gene are LNHDA and SQIVND (reference sequence). V lost 3 bases, J lost 0 bases, and 6 bases stayed unmatched. The CDR3 runs 16 residues. DNA for the CDR3: TGTGCCAGTAGTATCGGGGGCAGGGGGCACCAAGAGACCCAGTACTTC. Protein: CASSIGGRGHQETQYF.

This clone has just a few counts. This rearrangement joins TRBV7-9 to TRBJ1-6; 8 bases are shared with TRBD1. CDR1 is SEHNR and CDR2 is FQNEAQ in the germline V gene (reference sequence). The CDR3 is 18 amino acids. Germline trimming cut 2 bases from V and 1 base from J; bases unmatched to any gene: 7. The CDR3 coding sequence is TGTGCCAGCAGCTTAAGAGGAACAGGGGGGTCCTATAATTCACCCCTCCACTTT. This sequence encodes CASSLRGTGGSYNSPLHF.

This clone showed up just a few times. The chain has TRBV4-1 and TRBJ1-2, with D hard to call. Germline V gene data show CDR1 as MGHRA and CDR2 as YSYEKL. The CDR3 extends over 12 amino acids. Deletions cut 4 bases from V and 6 bases from J, with 9 bases between. CDR3: CASSRREDGYTF. CDR3 coding DNA: TGCGCCAGCAGCCGCCGCGAGGATGGCTACACCTTC.

This clone has just a few counts. This chain joins TRBV29-1 and TRBJ2-7; 9 bases are shared with TRBD1. CDR1 SQVTM and CDR2 ANQGSEA come from the germline V gene. V lost 4 bases to trimming and J lost 4 bases; unmatched junction nucleotides: 5. The CDR3 contains 13 residues. The CDR3, as DNA: TGCAGCGTTGTTTCACAGGGGGCTTACGAGCAGTACTTC. It specifies CSVVSQGAYEQYF.

This rearrangement joins TRBV5-5 to TRBJ2-1, with 15 bases fitting TRBD2. Germline CDR1 is SGHKS and CDR2 is YYEKEE (reference sequence). The CDR3 spans 15 residues. Trimming took 5 bases from V and 7 from J; bases not matched to a gene: 4. The CDR3 nucleotides read TGTGCCAGCAGGCTGGGACTAGCGGGGGGTAATGAGCAGTTCTTC. As protein: CASRLGLAGGNEQFF.

The chain recombines TRBV29-1 with TRBJ2-2, with D maybe TRBD2 (6 bases). CDR1 is SQVTM and CDR2 is ANQGSEA in the germline V gene. The germline V and J ends were trimmed by 7 bases and 6 bases, with 15 bases remaining between them. The CDR3 consists of 13 residues. CDR3 sequence (DNA): TGCAGCGCCAACCCTGGGGGGTCCGGGGAGCTGTTTTTT. This encodes CSANPGGSGELFF.

The chain is built from TRBV19 and TRBJ2-2; perhaps TRBD1 as D (6 bases). CDR1 is LNHDA and CDR2 is SQIVND in the germline V gene (reference sequence). The CDR3 totals 14 residues. The V end lost 3 bases, the J end lost 4 bases, and 9 bases lay between the germline ends. The CDR3 sequence: CASSMVGGTGELFF. CDR3 coding DNA: TGTGCCAGTAGTATGGTAGGGGGCACCGGGGAGCTGTTTTTT.